A selection of T cell receptor beta chains follows, all from one sample in a study of shared clonotypes between healthy human individuals. Method: immunoSEQ multiplex PCR; TCRdb's copy keeps in-frame clones and lacks some. The sample records approximately 2,300,000 clones, 85% to 95% being singletons. The source material was naive CD4+ T cells from PBMCs. These receptor sequences come from a man between 18 and 29 years old in good health. Some clones in this sample may be carry-over from other donors' samples. CDR3s include the opening cysteine and the closing phenylalanine or tryptophan. D genes are given only for firm matches. Clone sizes are given selectively: once, few, many, or a class where the clone is expanded.

NA,once,TRBV11-2,TRBJ2-2,TGTGCCAGCAGCTCCTACCGGGTACCGAACACCGGGGAGCTGTTTTTT,CASSSYRVPNTGELFF
TRBD1,NA,TRBV5-6,TRBJ1-5,TGTGCCAGCAGCTTCTCACGTGGGACAGGGCATCGGAGCAATCAGCCCCAGCATTTT,CASSFSRGTGHRSNQPQHF
NA,NA,TRBV9,TRBJ2-2,TGTGCCAGCAGCGGGCGGGCCCGAGACAGATCGTCCGGGGAGCTGTTTTTT,CASSGRARDRSSGELFF
TRBD1,NA,TRBV7-9,TRBJ1-4,TGTGCCAGCAGCTCGGGACAGCCGAACTCTAATGAAAAACTGTTTTTT,CASSSGQPNSNEKLFF
NA,NA,TRBV28,TRBJ1-3,TGTGCCAGCAGTCAGGGACCGCTTTTCCCCTCTGGAAACACCATATATTTT,CASSQGPLFPSGNTIYF
TRBD1,few,TRBV5-1,TRBJ1-2,TGCGCCCGAGAAGGGAGGGGGCCGCCGGACTATGGCTACACCTTC,CAREGRGPPDYGYTF
TRBD1,few,TRBV28,TRBJ1-5,TGTGCCAGCAGCTCCGCCCCAGGGGGACAGCCCCAGCATTTT,CASSSAPGGQPQHF
TRBD2,NA,TRBV7-3,TRBJ2-5,TGTGCCAGCAGCTTAGCGGGAGGTGCGTCGGGGACCCAGTACTTC,CASSLAGGASGTQYF
NA,NA,TRBV5-1,TRBJ2-6,TGCGCCAGCAGCTACGGCGACTCTGGGGCCAACGTCCTGACTTTC,CASSYGDSGANVLTF
NA,NA,TRBV19,TRBJ2-7,TGTGCCAGTAGCCCCCGAAAAGGGCAGTACGAGCAGTACTTC,CASSPRKGQYEQYF
NA,NA,TRBV5-1,TRBJ1-1,TGCGCCAGCAGCTTGACGCGTAAGAACACTGAAGCTTTCTTT,CASSLTRKNTEAFF
TRBD1,NA,TRBV5-1,TRBJ1-1,TGCGCCAGCAGCTTTGAGGCAGGGGGGAACACTGAAGCTTTCTTT,CASSFEAGGNTEAFF
NA,once,TRBV30,TRBJ1-5,TGTGCCTGGAGTGAGGACGGAGATCAGCCCCAGCATTTT,CAWSEDGDQPQHF
NA,NA,TRBV5-5,TRBJ2-1,TGTGCCAGCAGTTTACAAATGAGCTCCTACAATGAGCAGTTCTTC,CASSLQMSSYNEQFF
NA,NA,TRBV28,TRBJ2-1,TGTGCCAGCAGTTTTCCCCCAGGTAATGGGGTCTTC,CASSFPPGNGVF
NA,NA,TRBV5-1,TRBJ1-1,TGCGCCAGCACGCTCTACTCAAGGGGTGGGGACACTGAAGCTTTCTTT,CASTLYSRGGDTEAFF
TRBD2,NA,TRBV7-9,TRBJ2-3,TGTGCCAGCAGCTTATGGGGGACTAGGAACACAGATACGCAGTATTTT,CASSLWGTRNTDTQYF
NA,NA,TRBV6-5,TRBJ2-2,TGTGCCAGCATCGGACTGGAGACCGGGGAGCTGTTTTTT,CASIGLETGELFF
TRBD1,NA,TRBV27,TRBJ1-1,TGTGCCAGCAGTTCCAGGGGGAGGGATACTGAAGCTTTCTTT,CASSSRGRDTEAFF
TRBD1,few,TRBV10-3,TRBJ2-5,TGTGCCATCAGTGAGGTTTGGGACAGGGGCCAGTACTTC,CAISEVWDRGQYF
TRBD1,once,TRBV5-6,TRBJ1-2,TGTGCCAGCAGCAGGGGGACAGGCGCCGGGGACTATGGCTACACCTTC,CASSRGTGAGDYGYTF
NA,NA,TRBV7-9,TRBJ1-5,TGTGCCAGCAGCTTAGGCGGCAGCTATAGCAATCAGCCCCAGCATTTT,CASSLGGSYSNQPQHF
NA,NA,TRBV5-1,TRBJ2-7,TGCGCCAGCAGCTTGGAGGGAGAGGGGCCCTACGAGCAGTACTTC,CASSLEGEGPYEQYF
NA,NA,TRBV5-1,TRBJ1-1,TGCGCCAGCAGCTTGTTGTCCGGGACTGAAGCTTTCTTT,CASSLLSGTEAFF
NA,NA,TRBV25-1,TRBJ2-5,TGTGCCAGCAGGGTTTCCGGACCGCTCCTAGGGACCCAGTACTTC,CASRVSGPLLGTQYF
TRBD2,NA,TRBV5-1,TRBJ2-1,TGCGCCAGCAGCCCCCTTGCGGGAGGGCCAGGGAATGAGCAGTTCTTC,CASSPLAGGPGNEQFF
TRBD2,NA,TRBV6-5,TRBJ2-5,TGTGCCAGCCGGACTAGCGGGCTACACGAGACCCAGTACTTC,CASRTSGLHETQYF
TRBD1,NA,TRBV15,TRBJ1-1,TGTGCCACCAGCAGGTTAGACAGGGGAGTAACTGAAGCTTTCTTT,CATSRLDRGVTEAFF
TRBD1,NA,TRBV29-1,TRBJ2-7,TGCAGCGTTCTCCGGGGACAGGCCAGCTCCTACGAGCAGTACTTC,CSVLRGQASSYEQYF